Each of the 21 T cell receptor beta chains below was sequenced from the same sample in a study of T cell responses to AZD1222 COVID-19 vaccine (dated by TCRdb to the early 2020s). Libraries came from the immunoSEQ multiplex PCR assay. In TCRdb, the immuneACCESS table is reduced to in-frame sequences with V and J assigned. These tables do not hold every clone; where another copy was compared, an unresolved V gene accounts for under half, and the others remain unexplained. The sample contains under 150,000 clones, approximately 85% of them found a single time. The ten largest make up roughly 1.7% of the sample. This specimen's time point label, interpreted: baseline before first vaccination. The sample consisted of peripheral blood, taken on day 0 of AZD1222 vaccination. Source of these receptors: an adult in good health.

V and J are TRBV7-7 and TRBJ2-5; D possibly corresponds to TRBD1 (5 bases). There are 15 residues in the CDR3. The V and J ends lost 1 base and 2 bases respectively, with 11 bases between them. Germline V gives CDR1 SSHAT, CDR2 FNYEAQ (reference sequence). The CDR3 sequence is CASSLGLGVQETQYF. CDR3 coding DNA: TGTGCCAGCAGCTTAGGTTTAGGGGTTCAAGAGACCCAGTACTTC. The full variable domain, rest sourced from reference TRBV7-7 and TRBJ2-5, is GAGVSQSPRYKVTKRGQDVTLRCDPISSHATLYWYQQALGQGPEFLTYFNYEAQPDKSGLPSDRFSAERPEGSISTLTIQRTEQRDSAMYRCASSLGLGVQETQYFGPGTRLLVL.

The chain couples TRBV5-1 to TRBJ2-5; D ambiguous. Trimming left V 1 base short and J 2 bases short, with 6 bases between. The CDR3 totals 13 residues. Germline CDR1 SGHRS, CDR2 YFSETQ. The CDR3 loop is CASSLFAQETQYF. CDR3 in DNA: TGCGCCAGCAGCTTGTTTGCACAAGAGACCCAGTACTTC.

V usage is TRBV24-1 and J usage is TRBJ2-2; 10 nucleotides agree with TRBD1. Trimming cost V 4 bases and J 7 bases; bases outside gene matches: 8. Germline-derived CDR1 and CDR2 are KGHDR and SFDVKD. This CDR3 is 16 amino acids long. The CDR3 is CATSDPGTGEIGELFF. The CDR3 coding sequence is TGTGCCACCAGTGACCCCGGGACAGGGGAGATCGGGGAGCTGTTTTTT.

This rearrangement joins TRBV4-2 to TRBJ1-5, with TRBD1 matching over 8 bases. Trimming removed 1 base from V and 4 bases from J; junction bases left unmatched: 3. CDR3 length equals 15 residues. Looked up from germline, CDR1 is LGHNA and CDR2 is YNFKEQ. The CDR3 region is CASSQVDRDNQPQHF. Here the CDR3 DNA reads TGTGCCAGCAGCCAAGTGGACAGGGATAATCAGCCCCAGCATTTT.

The V call is TRBV5-1, the J call TRBJ1-1; 10 bases match TRBD1. Germline lookup yields CDR1 SGHRS and CDR2 YFSETQ. CDR3 length: 14 residues. Trimming took 3 bases from V and 4 from J; bases not matched to a gene: 3. The CDR3, as DNA: TGCGCCAGCAGCTACGGGACAGGGGTCACTGAAGCTTTCTTT. Protein sequence: CASSYGTGVTEAFF.

This clone showed up just a few times. The gene calls are TRBV19 and TRBJ1-4; 8 bases match TRBD1. The CDR3 is made up of 15 amino acids. Trimming removed 5 bases from V and 1 base from J; junction bases left unmatched: 3. The germline CDR1 and CDR2 sequences are LNHDA and SQIVND (reference sequence). CDR3 loop: CASSDRGGTNEKLFF. DNA for the CDR3: TGTGCCAGTAGTGACAGGGGTGGAACTAATGAAAAACTGTTTTTT.

The chain has TRBV2 and TRBJ2-5; D may be TRBD1 or TRBD2 (5 bases each). Trimming removed 4 bases at V and 2 bases at J, with 20 bases between. This CDR3 is 17 amino acids long. Germline V gene data show CDR1 as SNHLY and CDR2 as FYNNEI. DNA for the CDR3: TGTGCCAGCAGTGGAATCACGGGACGAATTTTTCAAGAGACCCAGTACTTC. Its translation is CASSGITGRIFQETQYF.

This clone was found once. This rearrangement joins TRBV7-2 to TRBJ1-1, with 7 positions matching TRBD1. CDR1 SGHTA and CDR2 FQGNSA come from the germline V gene. CDR3 size: 13 residues. J was trimmed by 4 bases and V by 6 bases; bases with no gene match: 5. This CDR3 is CASRHRGPTEAFF. The CDR3 DNA reads TGTGCCAGCAGGCACAGGGGACCCACTGAAGCTTTCTTT. Full variable domain (missing parts from reference TRBV7-2 and TRBJ1-1): GAGVSQSPSNKVTEKGKDVELRCDPISGHTALYWYRQSLGQGLEFLIYFQGNSAPDKSGLPSDRFSAERTGGSVSTLTIQRTQQEDSAVYLCASRHRGPTEAFFGQGTRLTVV.

The chain carries TRBV12-3 or TRBV12-4 and TRBJ2-7; TRBD2 aligns across 8 bases. The CDR3 is 13 amino acids. After removal of 7 bases from V and 2 bases from J, the junction contained 4 bases not matched to a gene. CDR3 sequence (DNA): TGTGCCAGCACTGGCGGGGGGACCTACGAGCAGTACTTC. Its translation is CASTGGGTYEQYF.

The chain combines TRBV9 with TRBJ2-7; 14 nucleotides align to TRBD2. CDR1 SGDLS and CDR2 YYNGEE come from the germline V gene. The CDR3 has 15 amino acids. V lost 4 bases to trimming and J lost 5 bases; unmatched junction nucleotides: 5. The CDR3 sequence: CASSRGLAGGHEQYF. For the CDR3, the DNA is TGTGCCAGCAGCCGCGGACTAGCGGGAGGCCACGAGCAGTACTTC.

The chain couples TRBV5-4 to TRBJ1-1; no reliable D call. The germline V gene has CDR1 SGHNT and CDR2 YYREEE (reference sequence). This CDR3 is built from 13 residues. Deletions cut 0 bases from V and 10 bases from J, with 13 bases between. CDR3 sequence: CASSLVDQDVAFF. The CDR3 DNA reads as TGTGCCAGCAGCTTGGTGGACCAGGACGTAGCTTTCTTT.

This rearrangement joins TRBV18 to TRBJ2-3, with 8 bases identical to TRBD2. V lost 2 bases and J lost 9; bases outside the gene matches: 7. Per the germline V gene, CDR1 is KGHSH and CDR2 is LQKENI. The CDR3 loop spans 14 amino acids. The CDR3 DNA is TGTGCCAGCTCACCAAACGGGGGGGTCGGCACGCAGTATTTT. Amino acids: CASSPNGGVGTQYF.

The chain is built from TRBV5-5 and TRBJ2-1; maybe TRBD1 (5 bases). Trimming shortened V by 0 bases and J by 8 bases, and 18 bases separated the two germline ends. The CDR3 length is 16 residues. Germline V lookup: CDR1 SGHKS, CDR2 YYEKEE (reference sequence). The CDR3 region has the DNA TGTGCCAGCAGCTTGGCAAGGGGCACCCGGATTGATGAGCAGTTCTTC. It yields the protein CASSLARGTRIDEQFF.

Ten or more counts support this clone. The chain is built from TRBV3-1 (or the pseudogene TRBV3-2) and TRBJ1-3, with D tentatively TRBD1 (5 bases). Trimming removed 3 bases at V and 10 bases at J, with 13 bases between. From germline, CDR1 is LGHDT and CDR2 YNNKEL (reference sequence). The length of the CDR3 is 13 residues. The CDR3 DNA reads TGTGCCAGCAGCCAGGGGCCCGGGGGTACCATATATTTT. Translating it yields CASSQGPGGTIYF.

V is TRBV7-9 and J is TRBJ1-1; unclear D gene. CDR1 and CDR2 (germline): SEHNR, FQNEAQ (reference sequence). The CDR3 contains 13 residues. V shed 5 bases and J shed 8 bases, with 15 bases lying between them. The CDR3 here is CASSTVGRLEAFF. The CDR3 bases are TGTGCCAGCAGCACGGTAGGACGATTGGAAGCTTTCTTT. The whole variable domain, remainder taken from reference TRBV7-9 and TRBJ1-1, is DTGVSQNPRHKITKRGQNVTFRCDPISEHNRLYWYRQTLGQGPEFLTYFQNEAQLEKSRLLSDRFSAERPKGSFSTLEIQRTEQGDSAMYLCASSTVGRLEAFFGQGTRLTVV.

The chain links TRBV27 to TRBJ2-1; 9 nucleotides align to TRBD2. The ends lost 1 base at V and 4 bases at J; junction bases unmatched: 2. The CDR3 runs to 15 residues. CDR1 is MNHEY, CDR2 SMNVEV, per germline (reference sequence). CDR3 nucleotide sequence: TGTGCCAGCAGTTTATTAGCGGGAGTATACAATGAGCAGTTCTTC. Encoded protein: CASSLLAGVYNEQFF.

The chain combines TRBV3-1 (or the pseudogene TRBV3-2) with TRBJ2-1; D ambiguous. Looked up from germline, CDR1 is LGHDT and CDR2 is YNNKEL (reference sequence). This CDR3 is built from 17 residues. V lost 1 base and J 0 bases, leaving 13 bases between the germline ends. In DNA form, the CDR3 reads TGTGCCAGCAGCCAAGGGTCCACCAGGTACTCCTACAATGAGCAGTTCTTC. Amino acids: CASSQGSTRYSYNEQFF.

The CDR3 DNA reads TGTGCCAGTAGGGAGCGGACCCAAGGAAACGAGCAGTACTTC. Amino acids: CASRERTQGNEQYF. The V call is TRBV19, the J call TRBJ2-7, with D tentatively TRBD2 (5 bases). Trimming removed 6 bases from V and 5 bases from J, with 17 bases in between. The CDR3 has 14 amino acids. The germline CDR1 and CDR2 sequences are LNHDA and SQIVND (reference sequence).

The chain has TRBV6-5 and TRBJ2-5; 12 bases are a match to TRBD2. Trimming cost V 5 bases and J 7 bases; bases outside gene matches: 8. This CDR3 is built from 15 residues. Germline V gives CDR1 MNHEY, CDR2 SVGAGI. This chain's CDR3 is CASSRSSGGAGTQYF. The CDR3 nucleotides are TGTGCCAGCAGTCGTTCTAGCGGGGGGGCCGGGACCCAGTACTTC.

This rearrangement joins TRBV4-2 to TRBJ1-1; 9 bases align to TRBD1. Germline V gene data show CDR1 as LGHNA and CDR2 as YNFKEQ. The V segment lost 1 base and the J segment 6 bases; nucleotides outside the gene matches: 6. The CDR3 has 15 amino acids. The CDR3 DNA sequence: TGTGCCAGCAGCCAAGTCGGGACAGGGAGGCCTGAAGCTTTCTTT. It is translated as CASSQVGTGRPEAFF.

In DNA form, the CDR3 reads TGTGCCAGCAGTGCCTTCGTCGCTAGAAGAGAGACCCAGTACTTC. This sequence encodes CASSAFVARRETQYF. The chain links TRBV2 to TRBJ2-5; D unresolved. Germline CDR1 reads SNHLY; CDR2 reads FYNNEI. The CDR3 has 15 amino acids. Deletions cut 4 bases from V and 4 bases from J, with 16 bases between.